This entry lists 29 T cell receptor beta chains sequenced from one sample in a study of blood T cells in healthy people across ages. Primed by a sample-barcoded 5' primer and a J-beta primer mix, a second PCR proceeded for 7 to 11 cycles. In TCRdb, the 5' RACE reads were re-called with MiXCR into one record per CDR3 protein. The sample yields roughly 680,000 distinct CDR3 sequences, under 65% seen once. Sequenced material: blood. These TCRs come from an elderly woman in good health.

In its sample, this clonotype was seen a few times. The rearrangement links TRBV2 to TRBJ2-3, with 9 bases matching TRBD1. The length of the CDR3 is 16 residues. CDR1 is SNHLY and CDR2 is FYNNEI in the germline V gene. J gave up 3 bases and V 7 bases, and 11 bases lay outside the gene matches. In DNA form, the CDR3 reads TGTGCCAGCACCCCACTACAGGGGGCAAAAACAGATACGCAGTATTTT. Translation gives CASTPLQGAKTDTQYF. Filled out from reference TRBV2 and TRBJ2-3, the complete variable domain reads EPEVTQTPSHQVTQMGQEVILRCVPISNHLYFYWYRQILGQKVEFLVSFYNNEISEKSEIFDDQFSVERPDGSNFTLKIRSTKLEDSAMYFCASTPLQGAKTDTQYFGPGTRLTVL.

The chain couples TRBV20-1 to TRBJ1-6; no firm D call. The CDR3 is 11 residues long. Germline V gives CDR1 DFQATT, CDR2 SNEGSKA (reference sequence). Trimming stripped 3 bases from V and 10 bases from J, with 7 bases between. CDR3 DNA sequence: TGCAGTGCTAGGGTTGTCTCACCCCTCCACTTT. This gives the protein CSARVVSPLHF.

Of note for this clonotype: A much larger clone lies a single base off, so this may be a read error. CDR3 nucleotide sequence: TGTGCCAGCAGAAAAACGGTCCAGGGGGGATACTACAATGAGCAGTACTTC. Translating it yields CASRKTVQGGYYNEQYF. V is TRBV6-6 and J is TRBJ2-7; tentatively, D is TRBD1 (7 bases). Germline CDR1 MNHNY, CDR2 SVGAGI (reference sequence). Trimming left V 6 bases short and J 7 bases short, with 28 bases between. There are 17 residues in the CDR3.

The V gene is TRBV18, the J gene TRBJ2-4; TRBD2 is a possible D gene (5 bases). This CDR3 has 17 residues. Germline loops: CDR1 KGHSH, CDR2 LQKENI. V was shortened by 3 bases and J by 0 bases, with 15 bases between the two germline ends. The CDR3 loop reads CASSPSGSILAKNIQYF. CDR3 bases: TGTGCCAGCTCACCCTCGGGGAGTATTCTAGCCAAAAACATTCAGTACTTC.

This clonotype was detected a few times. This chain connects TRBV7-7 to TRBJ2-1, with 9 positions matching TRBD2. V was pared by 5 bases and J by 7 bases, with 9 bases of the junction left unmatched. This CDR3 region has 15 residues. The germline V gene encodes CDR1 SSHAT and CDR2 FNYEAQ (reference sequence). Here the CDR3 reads CASSRLAGRGNEQFF. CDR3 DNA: TGTGCCAGCAGCCGCCTAGCGGGAAGGGGTAATGAGCAGTTCTTC.

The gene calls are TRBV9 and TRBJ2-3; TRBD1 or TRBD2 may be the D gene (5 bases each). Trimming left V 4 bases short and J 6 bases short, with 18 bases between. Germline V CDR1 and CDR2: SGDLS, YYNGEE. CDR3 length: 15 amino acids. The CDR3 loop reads CASSLKPRWGDTQYF. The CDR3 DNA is TGTGCCAGCAGCCTCAAACCTCGCTGGGGGGATACGCAGTATTTT.

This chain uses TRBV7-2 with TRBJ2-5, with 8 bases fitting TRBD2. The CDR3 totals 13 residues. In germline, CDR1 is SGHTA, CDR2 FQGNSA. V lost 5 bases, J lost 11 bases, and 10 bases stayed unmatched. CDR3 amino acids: CASSAIREGEQYF. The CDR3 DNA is TGTGCCAGCAGCGCAATTCGGGAGGGTGAGCAGTACTTC.

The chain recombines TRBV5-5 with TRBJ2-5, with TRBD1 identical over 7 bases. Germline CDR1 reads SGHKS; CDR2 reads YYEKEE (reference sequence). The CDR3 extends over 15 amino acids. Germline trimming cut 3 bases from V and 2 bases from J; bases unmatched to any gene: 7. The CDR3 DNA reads TGTGCCAGCAGCTCGTACAGGGGTGGGCAAGAGACCCAGTACTTC. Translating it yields CASSSYRGGQETQYF.

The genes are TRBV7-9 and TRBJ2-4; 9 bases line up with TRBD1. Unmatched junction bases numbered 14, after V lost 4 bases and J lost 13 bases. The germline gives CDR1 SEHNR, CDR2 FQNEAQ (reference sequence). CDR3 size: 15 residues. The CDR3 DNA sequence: TGTGCCAGCAGCTGGGGGACAGGGTCCTACGAAGAGCAGTACTTC. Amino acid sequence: CASSWGTGSYEEQYF.

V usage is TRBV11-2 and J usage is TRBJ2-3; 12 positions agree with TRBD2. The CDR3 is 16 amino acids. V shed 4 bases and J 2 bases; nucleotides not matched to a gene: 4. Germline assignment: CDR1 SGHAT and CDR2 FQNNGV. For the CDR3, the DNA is TGTGCCAGCAGCTCCTGGACTAGCGGGGCCACAGATACGCAGTATTTT. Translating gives CASSSWTSGATDTQYF. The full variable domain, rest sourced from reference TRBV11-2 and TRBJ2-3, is EAGVAQSPRYKIIEKRQSVAFWCNPISGHATLYWYQQILGQGPKLLIQFQNNGVVDDSQLPKDRFSAERLKGVDSTLKIQPAKLEDSAVYLCASSSWTSGATDTQYFGPGTRLTVL.

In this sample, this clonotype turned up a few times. The CDR3 region is CSAVTGSGSHSYNEQFF. For the CDR3, the DNA is TGCAGCGCCGTTACGGGTAGCGGGAGCCACTCCTACAATGAGCAGTTCTTC. V usage is TRBV29-1 and J usage is TRBJ2-1; 9 nucleotides line up with TRBD2. With 7 bases clipped from V and 0 bases from J, the junction kept 13 bases outside the gene matches. Germline V lookup: CDR1 SQVTM, CDR2 ANQGSEA. The CDR3 is 17 amino acids.

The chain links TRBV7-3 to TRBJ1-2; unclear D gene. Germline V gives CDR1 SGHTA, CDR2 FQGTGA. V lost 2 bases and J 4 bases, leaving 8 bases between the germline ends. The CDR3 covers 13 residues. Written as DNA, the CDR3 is TGTGCCAGCAGCTTAGACGGGGTCTATGGCTACACCTTC. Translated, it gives CASSLDGVYGYTF.

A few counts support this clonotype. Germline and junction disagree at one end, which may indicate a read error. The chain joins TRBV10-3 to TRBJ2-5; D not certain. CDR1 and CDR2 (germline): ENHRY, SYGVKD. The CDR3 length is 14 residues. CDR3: CAVSVSYTQETQYF. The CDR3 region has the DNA TGTGCCGTCAGTGTCAGTTACACCCAAGAGACCCAGTACTTC.

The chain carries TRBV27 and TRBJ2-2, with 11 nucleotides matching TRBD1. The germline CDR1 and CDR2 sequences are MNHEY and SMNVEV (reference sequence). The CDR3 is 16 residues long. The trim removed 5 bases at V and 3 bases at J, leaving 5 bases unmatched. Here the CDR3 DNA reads TGTGCCAGCAGTGCTTGGGACAGGGGGGACACCGGGGAGCTGTTTTTT. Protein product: CASSAWDRGDTGELFF.

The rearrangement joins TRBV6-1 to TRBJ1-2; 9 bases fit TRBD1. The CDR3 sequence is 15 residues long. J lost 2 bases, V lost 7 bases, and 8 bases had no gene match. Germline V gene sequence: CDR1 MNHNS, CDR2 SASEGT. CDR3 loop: CASIQQGARNYGYTF. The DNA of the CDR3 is TGTGCCAGCATTCAACAGGGGGCGCGGAACTATGGCTACACCTTC.

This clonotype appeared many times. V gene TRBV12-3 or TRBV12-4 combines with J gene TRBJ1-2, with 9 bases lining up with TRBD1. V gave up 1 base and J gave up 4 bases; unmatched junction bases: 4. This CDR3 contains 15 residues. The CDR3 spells CASSLGATGGYGYTF. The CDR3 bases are TGTGCCAGCAGTTTAGGAGCGACAGGGGGCTATGGCTACACCTTC.

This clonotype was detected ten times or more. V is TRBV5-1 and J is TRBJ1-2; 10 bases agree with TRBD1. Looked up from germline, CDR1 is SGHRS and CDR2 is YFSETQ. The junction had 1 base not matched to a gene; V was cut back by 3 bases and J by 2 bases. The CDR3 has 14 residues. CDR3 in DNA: TGCGCCAGCAGCTCGGGACAGGGGAACTATGGCTACACCTTC. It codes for CASSSGQGNYGYTF.

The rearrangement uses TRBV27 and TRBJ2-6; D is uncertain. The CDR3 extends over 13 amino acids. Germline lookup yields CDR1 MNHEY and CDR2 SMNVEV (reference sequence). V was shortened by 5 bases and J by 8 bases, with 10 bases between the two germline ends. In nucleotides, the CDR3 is TGTGCCAGCAGTACGTTTAATACCAACGTCCTGACTTTC. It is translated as CASSTFNTNVLTF.

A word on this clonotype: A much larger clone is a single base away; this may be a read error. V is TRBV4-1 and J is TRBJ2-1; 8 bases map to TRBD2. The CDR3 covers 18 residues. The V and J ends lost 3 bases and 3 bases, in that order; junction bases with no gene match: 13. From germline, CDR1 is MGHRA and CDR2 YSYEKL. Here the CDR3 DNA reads TGCGCCAGCAGCCACCAAAGAGGAAGCGGGAGAGGCTACAATGAGCAGTTCTTC. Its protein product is CASSHQRGSGRGYNEQFF.

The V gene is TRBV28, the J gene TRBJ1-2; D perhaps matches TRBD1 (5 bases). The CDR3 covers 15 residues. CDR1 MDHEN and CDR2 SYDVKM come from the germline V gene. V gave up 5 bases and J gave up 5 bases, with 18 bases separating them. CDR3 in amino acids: CASSRTGEGLYGYTF. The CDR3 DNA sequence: TGTGCCAGCAGTCGAACAGGCGAAGGTCTTTATGGCTACACCTTC.

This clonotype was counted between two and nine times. CDR3 amino acids: CASSWASAFQETQYF. The CDR3 nucleotides read TGTGCCAGCAGCTGGGCTAGCGCCTTCCAAGAGACCCAGTACTTC. This chain joins TRBV7-8 and TRBJ2-5; D is perhaps TRBD2 (6 bases). The CDR3 has 15 amino acids. V gave up 4 bases and J gave up 1 base, with 13 bases separating them. Germline V CDR1 and CDR2: SGHVS, FQNEAQ.

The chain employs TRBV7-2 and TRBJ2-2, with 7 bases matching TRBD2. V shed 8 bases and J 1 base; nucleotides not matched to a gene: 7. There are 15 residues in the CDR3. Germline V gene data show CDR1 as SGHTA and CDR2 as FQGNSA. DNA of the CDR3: TGTGCCAGCCTTCGAGCTAGCGGGAACACCGGGGAGCTGTTTTTT. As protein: CASLRASGNTGELFF.

The DNA of the CDR3 is TGTGCCATCAGCCACCCTCAAAATCAATACAATGAGCAGTTCTTC. Translation: CAISHPQNQYNEQFF. J is TRBJ2-1 and V is TRBV10-3; no clear D. Germline CDR1 reads ENHRY; CDR2 reads SYGVKD. V was trimmed by 6 bases and J by 4 bases, leaving 16 bases between them. The CDR3 is made up of 15 amino acids.

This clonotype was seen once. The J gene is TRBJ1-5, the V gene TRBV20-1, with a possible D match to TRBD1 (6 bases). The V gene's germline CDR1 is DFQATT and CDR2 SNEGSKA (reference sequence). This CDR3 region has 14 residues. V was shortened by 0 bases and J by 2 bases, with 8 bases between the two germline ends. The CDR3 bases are TGCAGTGCTAGAGAGGCAGGGGGCAATCAGCCCCAGCATTTT. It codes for CSAREAGGNQPQHF.

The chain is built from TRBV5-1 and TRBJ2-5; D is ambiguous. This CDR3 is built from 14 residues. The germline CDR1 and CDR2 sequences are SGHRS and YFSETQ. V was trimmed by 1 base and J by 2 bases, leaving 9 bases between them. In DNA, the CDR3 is TGCGCCAGCAGCTTGCGACCATCGCAAGAGACCCAGTACTTC. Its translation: CASSLRPSQETQYF.

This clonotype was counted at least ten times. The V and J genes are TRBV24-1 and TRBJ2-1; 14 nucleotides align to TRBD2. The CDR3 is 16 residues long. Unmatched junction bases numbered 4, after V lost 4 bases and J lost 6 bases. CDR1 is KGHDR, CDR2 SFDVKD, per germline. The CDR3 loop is CATSDLTSGRANEQFF. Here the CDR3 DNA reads TGTGCCACCAGTGACCTGACTAGCGGGAGGGCCAATGAGCAGTTCTTC.

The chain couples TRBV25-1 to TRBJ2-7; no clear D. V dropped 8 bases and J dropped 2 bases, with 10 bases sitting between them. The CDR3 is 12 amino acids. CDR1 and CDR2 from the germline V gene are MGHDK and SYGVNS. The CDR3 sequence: CASRTDPYEQYF. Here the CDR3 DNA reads TGTGCCAGCCGGACGGACCCCTACGAGCAGTACTTC.

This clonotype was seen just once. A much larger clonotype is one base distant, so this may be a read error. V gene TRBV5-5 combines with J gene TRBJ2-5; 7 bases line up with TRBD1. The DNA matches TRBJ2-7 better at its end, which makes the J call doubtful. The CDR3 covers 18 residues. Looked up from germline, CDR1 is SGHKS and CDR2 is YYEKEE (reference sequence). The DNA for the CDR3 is TGTGCCAGCGGCCCATTCTTAGGGCGGCAGGGGGATCCTTACGAGCAGTACTTC. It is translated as CASGPFLGRQGDPYEQYF.

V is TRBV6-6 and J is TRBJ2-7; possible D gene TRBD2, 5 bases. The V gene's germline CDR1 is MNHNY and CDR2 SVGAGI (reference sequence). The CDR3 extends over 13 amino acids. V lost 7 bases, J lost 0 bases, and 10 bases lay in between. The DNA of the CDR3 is TGTGCCAGCACGGACTCGACCTCCTACGAGCAGTACTTC. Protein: CASTDSTSYEQYF.